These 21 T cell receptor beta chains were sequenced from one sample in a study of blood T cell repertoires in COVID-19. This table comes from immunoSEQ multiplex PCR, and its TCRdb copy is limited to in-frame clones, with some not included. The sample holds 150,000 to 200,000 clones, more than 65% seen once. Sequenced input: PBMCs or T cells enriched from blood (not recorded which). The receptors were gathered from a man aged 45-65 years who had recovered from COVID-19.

DNA for the CDR3: TGTGCCAGCAGTTACTCGAAACAGGGGGGCTCCTACGAGCAGTACTTC. Translating it yields CASSYSKQGGSYEQYF. This rearrangement joins TRBV6-7 to TRBJ2-7, with 8 bases aligning to TRBD1. TRBV6-7 is recorded as an ORF, its role being uncertain. V shed 0 bases, J shed 0 bases, and the junction held 4 bases outside the gene matches. CDR3 size: 16 residues.

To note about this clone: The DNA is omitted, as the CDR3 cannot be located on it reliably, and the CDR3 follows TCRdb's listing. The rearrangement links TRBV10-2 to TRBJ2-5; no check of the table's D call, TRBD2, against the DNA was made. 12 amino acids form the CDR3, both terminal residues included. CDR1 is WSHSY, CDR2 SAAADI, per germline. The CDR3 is CASSTSGETQYF.

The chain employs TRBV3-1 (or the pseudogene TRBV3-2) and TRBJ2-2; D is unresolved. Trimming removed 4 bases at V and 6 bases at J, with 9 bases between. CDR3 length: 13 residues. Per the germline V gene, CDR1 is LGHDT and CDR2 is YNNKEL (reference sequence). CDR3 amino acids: CASSPSEAGELFF. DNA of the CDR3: TGTGCCAGCAGCCCGTCAGAGGCCGGGGAGCTGTTTTTT.

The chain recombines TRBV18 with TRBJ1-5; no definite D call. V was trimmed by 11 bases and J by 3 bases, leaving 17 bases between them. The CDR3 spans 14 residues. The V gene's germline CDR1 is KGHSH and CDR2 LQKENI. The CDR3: CAEARGPYNQPQHF. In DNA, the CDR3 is TGTGCCGAAGCCCGGGGTCCCTACAATCAGCCCCAGCATTTT.

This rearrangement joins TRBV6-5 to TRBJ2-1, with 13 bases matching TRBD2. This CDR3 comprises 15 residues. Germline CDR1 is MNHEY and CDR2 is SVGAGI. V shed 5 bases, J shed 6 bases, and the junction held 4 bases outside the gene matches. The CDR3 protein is CASSRTSGSINEQFF. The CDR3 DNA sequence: TGTGCCAGCAGTCGGACTAGCGGGAGTATCAATGAGCAGTTCTTC.

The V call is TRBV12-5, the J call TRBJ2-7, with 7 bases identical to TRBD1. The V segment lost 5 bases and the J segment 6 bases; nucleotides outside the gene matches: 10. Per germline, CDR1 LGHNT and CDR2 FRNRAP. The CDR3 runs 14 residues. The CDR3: CASGIGGLAGEQYF. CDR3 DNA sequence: TGTGCTAGTGGTATAGGGGGCCTTGCTGGCGAGCAGTACTTC.

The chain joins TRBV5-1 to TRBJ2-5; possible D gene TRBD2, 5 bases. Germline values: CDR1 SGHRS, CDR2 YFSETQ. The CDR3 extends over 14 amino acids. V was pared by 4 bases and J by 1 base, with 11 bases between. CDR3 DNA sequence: TGCGCCAGCAGCCCCACTAGTAGCCAAGAGACCCAGTACTTC. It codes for CASSPTSSQETQYF.

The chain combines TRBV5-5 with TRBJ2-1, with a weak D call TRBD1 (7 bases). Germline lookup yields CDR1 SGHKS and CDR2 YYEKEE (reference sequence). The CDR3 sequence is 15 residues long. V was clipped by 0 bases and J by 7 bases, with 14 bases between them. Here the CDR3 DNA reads TGTGCCAGCAGCTTGGTTGGAGGGGGCGGGAATGAGCAGTTCTTC. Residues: CASSLVGGGGNEQFF.

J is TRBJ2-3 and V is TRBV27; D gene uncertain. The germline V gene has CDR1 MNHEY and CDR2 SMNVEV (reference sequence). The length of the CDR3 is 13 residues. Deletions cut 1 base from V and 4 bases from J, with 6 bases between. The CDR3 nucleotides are TGTGCCAGCAGTTTATACGGGTCAGATACGCAGTATTTT. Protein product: CASSLYGSDTQYF.

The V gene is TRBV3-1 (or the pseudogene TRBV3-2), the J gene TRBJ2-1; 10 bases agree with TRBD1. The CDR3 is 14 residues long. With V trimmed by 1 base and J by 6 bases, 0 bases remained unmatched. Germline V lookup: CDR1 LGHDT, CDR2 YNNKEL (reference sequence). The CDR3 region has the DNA TGTGCCAGCAGCCAAGGGGACAGGGGCAATGAGCAGTTCTTC. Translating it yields CASSQGDRGNEQFF.

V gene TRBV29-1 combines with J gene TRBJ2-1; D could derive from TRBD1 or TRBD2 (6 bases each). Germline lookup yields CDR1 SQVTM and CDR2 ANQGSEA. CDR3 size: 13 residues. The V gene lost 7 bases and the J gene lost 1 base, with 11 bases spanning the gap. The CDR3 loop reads CSAGAPSYNEQFF. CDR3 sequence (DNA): TGCAGCGCGGGGGCCCCATCCTACAATGAGCAGTTCTTC.

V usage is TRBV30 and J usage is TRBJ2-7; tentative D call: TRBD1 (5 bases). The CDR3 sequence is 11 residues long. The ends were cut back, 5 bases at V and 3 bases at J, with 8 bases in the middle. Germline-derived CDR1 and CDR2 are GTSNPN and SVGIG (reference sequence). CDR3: CAWDSDYEQYF. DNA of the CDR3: TGTGCCTGGGACAGTGACTACGAGCAGTACTTC. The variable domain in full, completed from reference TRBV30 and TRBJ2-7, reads SQTIHQWPATLVQPVGSPLSLECTVEGTSNPNLYWYRQAAGRGLQLLFYSVGIGQISSEVPQNLSASRPQDRQFILSSKKLLLSDSGFYLCAWDSDYEQYFGPGTRLTVT.

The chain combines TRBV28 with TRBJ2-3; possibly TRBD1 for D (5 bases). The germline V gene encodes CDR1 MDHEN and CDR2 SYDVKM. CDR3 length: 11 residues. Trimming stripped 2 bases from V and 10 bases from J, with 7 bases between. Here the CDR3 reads CASSLQGAQYF. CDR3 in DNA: TGTGCCAGCAGTTTACAGGGTGCGCAGTATTTT.

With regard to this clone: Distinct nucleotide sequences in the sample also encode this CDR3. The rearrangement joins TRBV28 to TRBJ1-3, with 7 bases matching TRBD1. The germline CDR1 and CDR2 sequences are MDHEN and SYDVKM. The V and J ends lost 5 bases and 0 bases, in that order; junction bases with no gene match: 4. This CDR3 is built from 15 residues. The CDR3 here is CASSPGQASGNTIYF. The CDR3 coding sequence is TGTGCCAGCAGTCCTGGACAGGCCTCTGGAAACACCATATATTTT.

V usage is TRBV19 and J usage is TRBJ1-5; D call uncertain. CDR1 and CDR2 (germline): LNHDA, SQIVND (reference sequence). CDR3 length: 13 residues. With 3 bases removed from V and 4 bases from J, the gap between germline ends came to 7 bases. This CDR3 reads CASSIMLNQPQHF. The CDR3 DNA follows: TGTGCCAGTAGTATTATGTTGAATCAGCCCCAGCATTTT.

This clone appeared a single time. Here the CDR3 reads CASSHLQGTGDNSPLHF. The CDR3 region has the DNA TGCGCCAGCAGCCACCTGCAAGGGACAGGGGATAATTCACCCCTCCACTTT. The chain has TRBV5-1 and TRBJ1-6, with 10 bases fitting TRBD1. The CDR3 runs to 17 residues. From germline, CDR1 is SGHRS and CDR2 YFSETQ. V lost 4 bases and J lost 5; bases outside the gene matches: 9.

Here the CDR3 reads CAISESPSGRVGNEQFF. CDR3 DNA sequence: TGTGCCATCAGTGAGTCGCCTAGCGGGAGGGTTGGCAATGAGCAGTTCTTC. The chain has TRBV10-3 and TRBJ2-1, with TRBD2 matching 12 bases. The germline CDR1 and CDR2 sequences are ENHRY and SYGVKD. V shed 0 bases and J 6 bases; nucleotides not matched to a gene: 6. The CDR3 has 17 amino acids.

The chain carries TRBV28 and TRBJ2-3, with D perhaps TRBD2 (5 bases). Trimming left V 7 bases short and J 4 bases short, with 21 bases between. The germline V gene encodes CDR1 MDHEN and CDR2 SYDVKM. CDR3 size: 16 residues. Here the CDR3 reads CASTEIIGTRADTQYF. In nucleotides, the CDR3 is TGTGCCAGCACCGAGATTATCGGAACTAGGGCAGATACGCAGTATTTT.

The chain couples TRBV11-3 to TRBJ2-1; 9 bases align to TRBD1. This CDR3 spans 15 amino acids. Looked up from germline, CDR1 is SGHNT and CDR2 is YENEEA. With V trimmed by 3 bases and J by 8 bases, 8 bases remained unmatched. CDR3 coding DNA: TGTGCCAGCAGCTTCTTGACAGGGGGTTGGGATGAGCAGTTCTTC. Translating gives CASSFLTGGWDEQFF.

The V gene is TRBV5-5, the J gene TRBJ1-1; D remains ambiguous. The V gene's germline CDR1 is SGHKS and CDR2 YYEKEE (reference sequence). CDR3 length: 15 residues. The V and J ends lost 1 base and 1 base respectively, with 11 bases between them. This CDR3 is CASSLMGRRNTEAFF. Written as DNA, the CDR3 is TGTGCCAGCAGCTTGATGGGCAGGCGGAACACTGAAGCTTTCTTT.

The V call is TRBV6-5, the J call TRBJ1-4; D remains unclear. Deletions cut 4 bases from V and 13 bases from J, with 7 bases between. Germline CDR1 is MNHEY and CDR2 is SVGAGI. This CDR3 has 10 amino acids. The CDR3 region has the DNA TGTGCCAGCAGTTCCTCCTTACTGTTTTTT. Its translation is CASSSSLLFF.